This T cell receptor beta chain was identified during a study of T cells in Graves' hyperthyroidism and ophthalmopathy. This clonotype was counted at least ten times. Its antigen is as yet unknown. RNA transcripts gave rise to amplified TCR beta CDR3 regions. Researchers ran a first-round RT-PCR on the TCR CDR3 using the HTBI primer set. TCRdb fed the multiplex PCR reads into MiXCR, producing one record per CDR3 protein. The sample holds roughly 700,000 distinct CDR3 sequences; about a third are singletons and the top ten take roughly 30%. Germline assignment: CDR1 WSHSY and CDR2 SAAADI. Trimming stripped 2 bases from V and 11 bases from J, with 9 bases between. The CDR3 runs 11 residues. Overall study findings and caveats: Ophthalmopathy and stable hyperthyroidism were told apart by a 13 V-J model. Blood also showed most of the thyroid clonotypes that were expanded above 0.001.

A lack of ophthalmopathy progression within 18 months defined stable Graves' hyperthyroidism. For the diagnoses, clinical symptoms, serum thyroxine and TRAb, thyroid ultrasound and orbital computed tomography were used. The receptor was derived from a woman aged 40 to 50 with Graves' hyperthyroidism. Sequenced sample: blood. The gene calls are TRBV10-2 and TRBJ1-1; TRBD1 might be the D (6 bases). The CDR3 sequence is CASSETGTAFF. Here the CDR3 DNA reads TGCGCCAGCAGTGAGACAGGGACTGCTTTCTTT.